This T cell receptor beta chain was identified in a study of cytomegalovirus exposure and HLA in healthy donors. A word on this clone: Its antigen is not known.

A multiplex PCR was run with 60 Vbeta primers and 13 Jbeta primers. Sequencing was performed with immunoSEQ multiplex PCR; in TCRdb, only in-frame clones are kept and a portion is missing. The data show around 150,000 clones, just under 80% seen once. The donors (healthy individuals) were bone marrow donors. Points from the study as a whole: Sequencing depth across donors, presence/absence analyses assumed, was roughly uniform. The study flagged around 160 TCR beta chains as cytomegalovirus-associated. In vitro data verified a few CMV-associated chains as specific for CMV antigens.

This CDR3 has 14 residues. Trimming removed 3 bases from V and 5 bases from J, with 14 bases in between. Per germline, CDR1 SEHNR and CDR2 FQNEAQ (reference sequence). Sequencing was performed on PBMCs. This receptor was identified in a male donor in good health and CMV-seronegative. V usage is TRBV7-9 and J usage is TRBJ2-7; D gene ambiguous. The CDR3 spells CASSFTPGSHEQYF. The DNA for the CDR3 is TGTGCCAGCAGCTTCACTCCGGGTTCCCACGAGCAGTACTTC.